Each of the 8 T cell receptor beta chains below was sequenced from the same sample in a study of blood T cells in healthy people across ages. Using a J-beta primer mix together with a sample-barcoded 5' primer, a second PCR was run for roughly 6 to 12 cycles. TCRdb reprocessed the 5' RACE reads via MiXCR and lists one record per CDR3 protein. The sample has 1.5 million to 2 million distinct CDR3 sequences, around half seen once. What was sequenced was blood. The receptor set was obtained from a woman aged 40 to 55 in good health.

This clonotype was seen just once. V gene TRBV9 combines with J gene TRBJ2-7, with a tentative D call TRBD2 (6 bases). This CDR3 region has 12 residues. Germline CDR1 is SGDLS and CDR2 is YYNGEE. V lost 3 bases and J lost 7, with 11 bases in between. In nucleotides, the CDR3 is TGTGCCAGCAGCGCCCAGGCGGGGGAGCAGTACTTC. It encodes CASSAQAGEQYF.

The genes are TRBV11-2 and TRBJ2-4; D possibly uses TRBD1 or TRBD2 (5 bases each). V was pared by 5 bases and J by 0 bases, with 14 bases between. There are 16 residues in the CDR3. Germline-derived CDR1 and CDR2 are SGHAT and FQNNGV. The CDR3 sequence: CASSPRDGLAKNIQYF. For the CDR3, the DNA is TGTGCCAGCAGCCCCCGGGACGGCTTAGCCAAAAACATTCAGTACTTC.

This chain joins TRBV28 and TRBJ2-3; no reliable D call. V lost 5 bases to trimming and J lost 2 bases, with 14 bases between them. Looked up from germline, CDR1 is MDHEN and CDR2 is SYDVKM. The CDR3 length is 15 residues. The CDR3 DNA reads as TGTGCCAGCAGTCCTAGGGCCGTTCCCACAGATACGCAGTATTTT. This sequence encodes CASSPRAVPTDTQYF.

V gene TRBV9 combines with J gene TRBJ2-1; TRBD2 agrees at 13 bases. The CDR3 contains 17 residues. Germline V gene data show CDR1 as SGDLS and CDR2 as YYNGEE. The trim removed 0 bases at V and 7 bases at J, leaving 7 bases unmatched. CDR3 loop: CASSVDTSGGVKNEQFF. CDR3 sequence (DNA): TGTGCCAGCAGCGTAGATACTAGCGGGGGGGTTAAGAATGAGCAGTTCTTC. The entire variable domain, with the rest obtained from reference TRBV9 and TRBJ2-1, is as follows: DSGVTQTPKHLITATGQRVTLRCSPRSGDLSVYWYQQSLDQGLQFLIQYYNGEERAKGNILERFSAQQFPDLHSELNLSSLELGDSALYFCASSVDTSGGVKNEQFFGPGTRLTVL.

CDR3 protein: CASSQLLAPETQYF. DNA for the CDR3: TGTGCCAGCAGCCAACTCCTAGCCCCAGAGACCCAGTACTTC. V gene TRBV3-1 combines with J gene TRBJ2-5; tentatively, D is TRBD2 (5 bases). V dropped 2 bases and J dropped 4 bases, with 11 bases sitting between them. Germline V gene data show CDR1 as LGHDT and CDR2 as YNNKEL (reference sequence). This CDR3 has 14 amino acids.

CDR3 amino acids: CASSLPTGGPETQYF. CDR3 DNA: TGTGCCAGCAGCTTACCGACAGGGGGCCCTGAGACCCAGTACTTC. The chain links TRBV7-8 to TRBJ2-5; 10 positions match TRBD1. The germline V gene encodes CDR1 SGHVS and CDR2 FQNEAQ. There are 15 residues in the CDR3. The ends lost 2 bases at V and 5 bases at J; junction bases unmatched: 5.

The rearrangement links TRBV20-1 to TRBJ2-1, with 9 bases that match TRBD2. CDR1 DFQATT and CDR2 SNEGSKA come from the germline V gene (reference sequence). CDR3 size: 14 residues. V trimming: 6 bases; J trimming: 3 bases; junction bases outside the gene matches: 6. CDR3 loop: CSAPAGGLYNEQFF. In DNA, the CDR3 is TGCAGTGCCCCGGCGGGGGGGCTCTACAATGAGCAGTTCTTC.

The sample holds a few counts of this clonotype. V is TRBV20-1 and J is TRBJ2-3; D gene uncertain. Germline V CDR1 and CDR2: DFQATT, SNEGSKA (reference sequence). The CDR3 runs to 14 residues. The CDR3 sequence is CSPQESMGTDTQYF. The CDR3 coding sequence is TGCAGCCCTCAAGAGTCGATGGGCACAGATACGCAGTATTTT.